This TCR beta chain was identified during a study of graft-versus-host responses after intestinal transplantation (dated by TCRdb to the early 2020s). Some background on the complete study: The transplants that recipients received were multivisceral, liver-intestinal, or isolated intestinal. Every recipient was given anti-thymocyte globulin induction, followed by roughly 3 years of maintenance tacrolimus and steroids. Bulk TCR-beta CDR3 sequencing was used to track graft-versus-host and host-versus-graft alloreactive T cell clones in the graft, circulation and bone marrow after intestinal transplantation. Alloreactive clones were identified by sequencing pre-transplant mixed lymphocyte reaction products and comparing them with unstimulated pre-transplant donor and recipient T cells. A cohort of roughly 25 intestinal transplant recipients, including one retransplant, was enrolled, and a few patients lacking pretransplant specimens were excluded. Donor T cell macrochimerism was defined as a peak of at least 4% donor T cells among recipient peripheral blood mononuclear cells. Instead of going to the commercial service, samples from a few later patients were sequenced in-house on an Illumina MiSeq and processed with MiXCR. Results and caveats for the whole study, not just this receptor: Early after transplant, declines in HvG clones were associated with peak levels of circulating GvH clones. The relatively low number and heterogeneity of intestinal transplant patients limited the conclusions. In patients with donor T cell macrochimerism, the allografts had high GvH to HvG T cell clonal ratios. GvH clones turned up in recipient bone marrow, with some appearing earlier in ileal mucosa or blood, a pattern consistent with an intestinal mucosal origin.

In regard to this clone: It lacks a known antigen. The sample holds no much larger clone one base away, and base qualities are not on file.

The CDR3 numbers 15 residues from cysteine through phenylalanine. Only CDR3 DNA is held: 45 bases, read in frame from base 1. Reading the germline V gene (reference sequence) gives CDR1 MNHEY and CDR2 SMNVEV. The V end gives up 6 bases and the J end 3 bases, leaving 10 bases in the junction not matched to a gene. Preparation of the library involved the immunoSEQ multiplex PCR assay. Adaptive Biotechnologies carried out high-throughput TCR-beta CDR3 sequencing of genomic DNA for most patients. In the paper's pipeline: TCR sequencing data for some 17 patients were retrieved from Adaptive's ImmunoSEQ software; three other patients were processed with MiXCR and VDJtools. CDR3 nucleotide sequences shared between donor and recipient were removed because the origin of such sequences could not be assigned. To be classed as alloreactive, a clone needed at least 2-fold expansion over unstimulated cells and a minimum CFSE-low frequency of 0.002% (template counts) or 0.001% (read counts). Clones detected in sequenced pre-transplant spleen, lymph node, or MLR CFSE-low populations of the donor or recipient were defined as mappable. Cumulative frequency of alloreactive clones was calculated as a percentage of all sequences weighted by copy number. Imported from immuneACCESS, the table was reduced by TCRdb to in-frame sequences with V and J called. These copies leave out some clones; in studies compared against another copy, an unresolved V gene accounts for under half, and the cause of the remainder is not known. The D gene and trimming were derived from the DNA, and the V and J assignments and clone size from that table. The sample profile shows about 29,000 clones; 70% to 90% of them were found once. The ten largest clones add up to 11% of the sample.

Blood samples were collected up to 4 times in the first month after transplant and then at least monthly when available. The sequencing here drew on PBMCs, taken approximately 460 days after intestinal transplantation. The chain is made from TRBV27 and TRBJ2-7, with 8 bases aligning to TRBD1. This sequence originates from a human patient who received an intestinal transplant, so some T cells may come from the graft donor. The DNA reads as follows: TGTGCCAGCAGGGGGGGACAGGAGAATTTCTACGAGCAGTACTTC. Translated, this is CASRGGQENFYEQYF.